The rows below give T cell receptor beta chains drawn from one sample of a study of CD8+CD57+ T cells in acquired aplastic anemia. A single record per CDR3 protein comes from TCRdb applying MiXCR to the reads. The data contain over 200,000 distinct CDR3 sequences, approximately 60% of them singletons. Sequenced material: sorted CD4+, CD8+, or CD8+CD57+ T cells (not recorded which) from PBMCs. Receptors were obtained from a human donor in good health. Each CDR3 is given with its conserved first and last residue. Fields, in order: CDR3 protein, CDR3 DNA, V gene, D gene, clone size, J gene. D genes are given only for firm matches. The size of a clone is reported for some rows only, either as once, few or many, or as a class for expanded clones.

CASSLLGTGSSVSYEQYF TGCGCCAGCAGCTTGTTAGGGACAGGCAGCTCCGTCTCCTACGAGCAGTACTTC TRBV5-1 TRBD1 few TRBJ2-7
CASSIDGGSNQPQHF TGTGCCAGTAGTATAGATGGGGGCAGCAATCAGCCCCAGCATTTT TRBV19 - - TRBJ1-5
CSVVAGVTEAFF TGCAGCGTTGTCGCAGGGGTCACTGAAGCTTTCTTT TRBV29-1 - once TRBJ1-1
CATSSRTGNGYGYTF TGTGCCACCAGCAGTAGGACAGGGAATGGCTATGGCTACACCTTC TRBV15 TRBD1 - TRBJ1-2
CASSQVPLSSGGAIGETQYF TGCGCCAGCAGCCAAGTTCCCCTGTCTAGCGGGGGGGCGATCGGGGAGACCCAGTACTTC TRBV4-3 TRBD2 many TRBJ2-5
CSASRPSGAANTQYF TGCAGTGCTAGTCGGCCTAGCGGGGCGGCTAATACGCAGTATTTT TRBV20-1 TRBD2 once TRBJ2-3
CASTGTGSYNEQFF TGTGCCAGCACAGGGACGGGGTCCTACAATGAGCAGTTCTTC TRBV25-1 - few TRBJ2-1
CSAVQGTNSPLHF TGCAGTGCTGTACAGGGTACGAATTCACCCCTCCACTTT TRBV20-1 - - TRBJ1-6
CSVEVQGGQETQYF TGCAGCGTTGAAGTCCAGGGTGGCCAAGAGACCCAGTACTTC TRBV29-1 - - TRBJ2-5
CASRDTSDSYEQYF TGCGCCAGCAGGGATACTAGCGACTCCTACGAGCAGTACTTC TRBV5-1 TRBD2 many TRBJ2-7
CASTSQWGPLYSYTF TGTGCCAGCACCTCCCAATGGGGCCCTCTCTATAGCTACACCTTC TRBV27 - few TRBJ1-2
CSVGDPRTGNQPQHF TGCAGCGTAGGGGACCCTAGGACGGGCAATCAGCCCCAGCATTTT TRBV29-1 - few TRBJ1-5
CSARGLGVGETQYF TGCAGTGCTAGAGGCCTCGGGGTGGGAGAGACCCAGTACTTC TRBV20-1 - - TRBJ2-5
CAGILRRTSYNEQFF TGTGCCGGAATACTAAGAAGAACCTCCTACAATGAGCAGTTCTTC TRBV30 - once TRBJ2-1